One T cell receptor beta chain is described in this entry. Its specificity is not known. The protocol was immunoSEQ multiplex PCR, while the TCRdb copy is restricted to in-frame clones and leaves out a portion. This table has about 120,000 clones, roughly 90% appearing once. V lost 10 bases, J lost 5 bases, and 9 bases stayed unmatched. The CDR3 runs to 13 residues. These data come from a study of T cell responses to AZD1222 COVID-19 vaccine. Study-wide results and caveats: White British ancestry dominated among donors, who included more females, and clonal diversity was possibly underestimated.

The rearrangement joins TRBV12-3 or TRBV12-4 to TRBJ1-1; 8 positions match TRBD1. Source: peripheral blood, taken on day 0 of AZD1222 vaccination. The receptor was isolated from an adult in good health. Written as DNA, the CDR3 is TGTGCCACCCAGGGGGCGGGTGTGACTGAAGCTTTCTTT. Amino acids: CATQGAGVTEAFF.